Shown below are 17 T cell receptor beta chains from a single sample sequenced in a study of blood T cell repertoires in COVID-19. Using immunoSEQ multiplex PCR, the repertoire was profiled, and TCRdb retains in-frame clones only, with some absent. Among 60,000 to 75,000 clones listed, around four fifths were seen once. Sequenced input: peripheral blood. The source of these receptors is a woman aged 50 to 60 with acute or convalescent COVID-19.

The chain carries TRBV2 and TRBJ2-1, with TRBD1 identical over 10 bases. From germline, CDR1 is SNHLY and CDR2 FYNNEI. CDR3 length: 14 amino acids. Germline trimming cut 7 bases from V and 6 bases from J; bases unmatched to any gene: 6. The CDR3 spells CASIRQGAFNEQFF. The DNA of the CDR3 is TGTGCCAGCATCAGACAGGGGGCGTTCAATGAGCAGTTCTTC.

V usage is TRBV3-1 (or the pseudogene TRBV3-2) and J usage is TRBJ2-5, with 10 bases aligning to TRBD2. V dropped 0 bases and J dropped 2; count of bases not matched to a gene: 24. In germline, CDR1 is LGHDT, CDR2 YNNKEL (reference sequence). The CDR3 covers 23 residues. The CDR3 nucleotides are TGTGCCAGCAGCCAAGATGGAAGACTAGCGGGCCTATTCCCCACAACCAGACAAGAGACCCAGTACTTC. It specifies CASSQDGRLAGLFPTTRQETQYF.

This clone was counted a few times. CDR3 protein: CASSVEGGELFF. The CDR3 DNA reads as TGTGCCAGCAGTGTGGAGGGCGGGGAGCTGTTTTTT. The V and J genes are TRBV2 and TRBJ2-2; TRBD2 is a possible D gene (6 bases). This CDR3 is built from 12 residues. The germline CDR1 and CDR2 sequences are SNHLY and FYNNEI. V lost 4 bases to trimming and J lost 7 bases, with 7 bases between them.

The chain employs TRBV18 and TRBJ2-7; 10 positions agree with TRBD1. Germline V gene sequence: CDR1 KGHSH, CDR2 LQKENI. V lost 6 bases, J lost 3 bases, and 5 bases stayed unmatched. The CDR3 spans 14 residues. The CDR3 loop reads CASSQGTGDYEQYF. The CDR3 nucleotides are TGTGCCAGCTCCCAAGGGACAGGGGACTACGAGCAGTACTTC. The complete variable domain, with remaining parts taken from reference TRBV18 and TRBJ2-7, reads NAGVMQNPRHLVRRRGQEARLRCSPMKGHSHVYWYRQLPEEGLKFMVYLQKENIIDESGMPKERFSAEFPKEGPSILRIQQVVRGDSAAYFCASSQGTGDYEQYFGPGTRLTVT.

This clone has a handful of counts. The gene calls are TRBV28 and TRBJ1-2, with 9 bases aligning to TRBD1. V gave up 1 base and J gave up 5 bases; unmatched junction bases: 5. Germline V gives CDR1 MDHEN, CDR2 SYDVKM. The CDR3 runs 15 residues. CDR3 coding DNA: TGTGCCAGCAGTTTATACGGGACAGGGACATATGGCTACACCTTC. It translates to CASSLYGTGTYGYTF.

The rearrangement uses TRBV15 and TRBJ2-2, with 7 bases lining up with TRBD1. CDR3 size: 17 residues. V was clipped by 6 bases and J by 1 base; unmatched bases: 11. CDR1 LNHNV and CDR2 YYDKDF come from the germline V gene (reference sequence). The chain's CDR3 is CATRVDIAGGNTGELFF. DNA for the CDR3: TGTGCCACCAGGGTAGATATCGCAGGGGGGAACACCGGGGAGCTGTTTTTT.

The J gene is TRBJ1-1, the V gene TRBV28; a weak D match, TRBD1 (6 bases). Germline-derived CDR1 and CDR2 are MDHEN and SYDVKM. Trimming removed 5 bases from V and 8 bases from J, with 9 bases in between. This CDR3 has 11 amino acids. CDR3 protein: CASSIGTEAFF. CDR3 DNA sequence: TGTGCCAGCAGTATCGGGACAGAAGCTTTCTTT.

This chain connects TRBV7-2 to TRBJ1-5, with TRBD1 identical over 8 bases. Germline V gene data show CDR1 as SGHTA and CDR2 as FQGNSA. Trimming took 4 bases from V and 4 from J; bases not matched to a gene: 6. CDR3 size: 15 residues. The CDR3 region is CASSYRTGLNQPQHF. CDR3 DNA sequence: TGTGCCAGCAGCTACCGGACAGGGCTGAATCAGCCCCAGCATTTT. Full variable domain (missing parts from reference TRBV7-2 and TRBJ1-5): GAGVSQSPSNKVTEKGKDVELRCDPISGHTALYWYRQSLGQGLEFLIYFQGNSAPDKSGLPSDRFSAERTGGSVSTLTIQRTQQEDSAVYLCASSYRTGLNQPQHFGDGTRLSIL.

The chain links TRBV2 to TRBJ2-7, with 8 bases that match TRBD2. The CDR3 runs to 15 residues. Germline CDR1 SNHLY, CDR2 FYNNEI. The V segment lost 8 bases and the J segment 3 bases; nucleotides outside the gene matches: 12. The CDR3 nucleotides are TGTGCCAGCCGCTTGTCCGGGGGGGGAAGCTACGAGCAGTACTTC. This encodes CASRLSGGGSYEQYF.

This clone has only a few counts. The chain recombines TRBV7-2 with TRBJ1-2, with a weak D call TRBD1 (5 bases). V was cut by 5 bases and J by 8 bases, with 21 bases left in between. The CDR3 is 15 residues long. Germline V gives CDR1 SGHTA, CDR2 FQGNSA. The CDR3 nucleotides read TGTGCCAGCAGCCAAAGGGGCAGGAGTGAGTTCGGCTACACCTTC. Its translation is CASSQRGRSEFGYTF.

This clone was seen once. The rearrangement uses TRBV9 and TRBJ2-1; D may be TRBD1 (6 bases). This CDR3 region has 13 residues. CDR1 and CDR2 (germline): SGDLS, YYNGEE. The ends were cut back, 4 bases at V and 8 bases at J, with 13 bases in the middle. CDR3 in DNA: TGTGCCAGCAGCAGAGGGGGTGGCGATGAGCAGTTCTTC. It translates to CASSRGGGDEQFF.

The CDR3 loop reads CASSPGLAGTTDTQYF. The CDR3 DNA reads TGTGCCAGCTCACCCGGACTAGCGGGAACCACAGATACGCAGTATTTT. The chain uses TRBV18 and TRBJ2-3, with 12 bases matching TRBD2. The germline gives CDR1 KGHSH, CDR2 LQKENI. The J segment lost 2 bases and the V segment lost 3 bases, leaving 3 bases of the junction unmatched. The length of the CDR3 is 16 residues.

The table lists this clone with a few counts. This chain uses TRBV7-8 with TRBJ1-1; a weak D match, TRBD1 (6 bases). Per germline, CDR1 SGHVS and CDR2 FQNEAQ. V shed 1 base and J shed 10 bases, with 10 bases lying between them. The CDR3 is 12 residues long. The CDR3 protein is CASSLERGGAFF. The DNA of the CDR3 is TGTGCCAGCAGCTTAGAAAGAGGGGGAGCTTTCTTT.

The chain carries TRBV6-5 and TRBJ1-1; tentatively, D is TRBD1 (6 bases). The germline CDR1 and CDR2 sequences are MNHEY and SVGAGI. V lost 7 bases to trimming and J lost 5 bases, with 8 bases between them. CDR3 size: 11 residues. CDR3 sequence: CASTGDTEAFF. The CDR3 nucleotides are TGTGCCAGCACAGGGGATACTGAAGCTTTCTTT.

This chain uses TRBV12-3 or TRBV12-4 with TRBJ1-2; D possibly corresponds to TRBD1 (5 bases). The CDR3 contains 13 residues. V was trimmed by 5 bases and J by 3 bases, leaving 10 bases between them. The CDR3: CASSPQGDYGYTF. CDR3 coding DNA: TGTGCCAGCAGTCCCCAGGGTGACTATGGCTACACCTTC.

This clone was seen only a few times. CDR3 sequence reads: CASSFGGVGGYTF. CDR3 sequence (DNA): TGTGCCAGCAGTTTTGGAGGAGTGGGTGGCTACACCTTC. The chain links TRBV12-3 or TRBV12-4 to TRBJ1-2; no reliable D call. V was trimmed by 3 bases and J by 7 bases, leaving 12 bases between them. The CDR3 sequence is 13 residues long.

The count of this clone is one. The chain carries TRBV11-2 and TRBJ1-1; D unresolved. Trimming shortened V by 5 bases and J by 1 base, and 14 bases separated the two germline ends. The CDR3 has 15 amino acids. The germline V gene encodes CDR1 SGHAT and CDR2 FQNNGV. CDR3 loop: CASSPGQHWNTEAFF. The CDR3 DNA sequence: TGTGCCAGCAGCCCAGGTCAACATTGGAACACTGAAGCTTTCTTT.